The clone carrying this T cell receptor (beta chain) was detected a few times. Its target is not known. The read terminates 3 residues before the CDR3 end, so the remaining end is supplied by the germline J gene. These data come from a study of T cell clonality in common variable immunodeficiency. Findings and caveats of the study: T cell subpopulation sequencing would be needed to explain CVID clonality. In common variable immunodeficiency, TCR beta chains reportedly carried fewer deletions and N-nucleotide insertions. CVID subjects showed higher TCRbeta clonality than healthy controls.

The CDR3 has 12 residues. Germline trimming cut 5 bases from V and 5 bases from J; bases unmatched to any gene: 3. CDR1 SGHRS and CDR2 YFSETQ come from the germline V gene. Assay: immunoSEQ multiplex PCR; the TCRdb copy retains only in-frame clones and omits some. The sample contains roughly 5,000 clones, none of them singletons. The TCR originated in a human donor with common variable immunodeficiency. The V gene is TRBV5-1, the J gene TRBJ2-7; TRBD1 aligns across 8 bases. Sequencing was done on a sample of peripheral blood mononuclear cells. CDR3 residues: CASRKTGDEQYF. CDR3 DNA (partial): TGCGCCAGCAGGAAGACAGGGGACGAG.